This entry lists 24 T cell receptor beta chains sequenced from one sample in a study of glioma-infiltrating T cells. Using RNA template, CDR3s of TCR alpha and beta were amplified with iRepertoire arm-PCR. One entry per CDR3 protein, called by TCRdb with MiXCR from the multiplex PCR reads. The sample shows some 110,000 distinct CDR3 sequences, approximately 25% of them seen only once. What was sequenced was glioma tissue, nonneoplastic brain tissue, or PBMCs (not recorded which). These receptors were taken from a human donor with low-grade glioma or glioblastoma, undergoing nonglioma brain surgery, or in good health (not recorded which).

The CDR3 is CASSYSNRLAGVPGELFF. The CDR3, as DNA: TGTGCCAGCAGTTACTCAAATCGACTAGCGGGAGTGCCCGGGGAGCTGTTTTTT. The chain has TRBV6-6 and TRBJ2-2, with 12 bases that match TRBD2. The germline V gene has CDR1 MNHNY and CDR2 SVGAGI (reference sequence). The CDR3 is 18 residues long. V dropped 0 bases and J dropped 6; count of bases not matched to a gene: 8.

The sample holds many counts of this clonotype. The J gene is TRBJ2-1, the V gene TRBV4-3, with 8 bases identical to TRBD2. V lost 4 bases and J lost 4; bases outside the gene matches: 0. This CDR3 is 13 amino acids long. Germline assignment: CDR1 LGHNA and CDR2 YSLEER. In DNA form, the CDR3 reads TGCGCCAGCAGCCCGGGGGGGTACAATGAGCAGTTCTTC. This gives the protein CASSPGGYNEQFF.

V and J are TRBV5-1 and TRBJ1-2; 8 bases agree with TRBD1. The CDR3 is made up of 16 amino acids. The junction had 13 bases not matched to a gene; V was cut back by 4 bases and J by 5 bases. Germline V gives CDR1 SGHRS, CDR2 YFSETQ. The CDR3 DNA is TGCGCCAGCAGCCCGGTGGGGGACAGGCCCCTTTATGGCTACACCTTC. Its protein product is CASSPVGDRPLYGYTF. Based on the CDR3 plus reference TRBV5-1 and TRBJ1-2, the full variable domain is KAGVTQTPRYLIKTRGQQVTLSCSPISGHRSVSWYQQTPGQGLQFLFEYFSETQRNKGNFPGRFSGRQFSNSRSEMNVSTLELGDSALYLCASSPVGDRPLYGYTFGSGTRLTVV.

This clonotype was picked up many times. The chain links TRBV7-3 to TRBJ2-1; D may be TRBD2 (5 bases). Between the trimmed V and J ends, which lost 2 bases and 6 bases, there was a span of 14 bases. The CDR3 totals 15 residues. The germline V gene encodes CDR1 SGHTA and CDR2 FQGTGA. The CDR3 region is CASSLLSEGGNEQFF. CDR3 coding DNA: TGTGCCAGCAGCTTACTTTCCGAGGGCGGCAATGAGCAGTTCTTC.

In nucleotides, the CDR3 is TGTGCCAGCAGCGTTGGATTAGCAGATACGCAGTATTTT. Protein sequence: CASSVGLADTQYF. This chain joins TRBV11-1 and TRBJ2-3; D gene ambiguous. The germline CDR1 and CDR2 sequences are SGHAT and FQDESV (reference sequence). The germline V and J ends were trimmed by 5 bases and 4 bases, with 10 bases remaining between them. The CDR3 has 13 amino acids.

This clonotype occurred many times. J is TRBJ2-2 and V is TRBV4-1; D unresolved. The CDR3 has 14 amino acids. With 6 bases removed from V and 0 bases from J, the gap between germline ends came to 8 bases. CDR1 MGHRA and CDR2 YSYEKL come from the germline V gene. For the CDR3, the DNA is TGCGCCAGCAGACCCTCCGCGAACACCGGGGAGCTGTTTTTT. Protein sequence: CASRPSANTGELFF.

With respect to this clonotype: With a much larger clone just one base away, this may be a read error. J is TRBJ1-5 and V is TRBV7-7; D uncertain. The germline V gene encodes CDR1 SSHAT and CDR2 FNYEAQ (reference sequence). The CDR3 is 13 amino acids. CDR3 sequence (DNA): TGTGCCAGCAGCTTAAGTCCAAATCATCCCCAGCATTTT. Protein product: CASSLSPNHPQHF. Full variable domain (remainder filled in from reference TRBV7-7 and TRBJ1-5): GAGVSQSPRYKVTKRGQDVTLRCDPISSHATLYWYQQALGQGPEFLTYFNYEAQPDKSGLPSDRFSAERPEGSISTLTIQRTEQRDSAMYRCASSLSPNHPQHFGDGTRLSIL.

This clonotype was seen ten or more times. The DNA of the CDR3 is TGTGCCAGCAGGTCGGACAGGGTATTTTACGAGCAGTACTTC. This encodes CASRSDRVFYEQYF. This chain connects TRBV6-1 to TRBJ2-7, with TRBD1 matching over 8 bases. J gave up 4 bases and V 6 bases, and 8 bases lay outside the gene matches. Germline lookup yields CDR1 MNHNS and CDR2 SASEGT. This CDR3 spans 14 amino acids.

A remark on this clonotype: Germline and junction disagree at one end, which may indicate a read error. The chain joins TRBV28 to TRBJ2-1, with 9 bases that match TRBD2. The CDR3 has 16 residues. From germline, CDR1 is MDHEN and CDR2 SYDVKM. CDR3 DNA: TGTGTCAGCAGTTTGCTAGCGGGATCGCTTGATAGTGAGCAGTTCTTC. It is translated as CVSSLLAGSLDSEQFF.

Remarks on this clonotype: A junction boundary mismatches the germline segment, possibly from a read error. The genes are TRBV7-6 and TRBJ2-3; the D call may be TRBD1 or TRBD2 (5 bases each). The CDR3 has 14 amino acids. Per germline, CDR1 SGHVS and CDR2 FNYEAQ. This CDR3 is CARRFGARGAPPSF. CDR3 nucleotides: TGTGCCCGCCGCTTCGGGGCCCGGGGTGCTCCGCCGTCTTTT.

This clonotype was counted only a few times. V gene TRBV4-3 combines with J gene TRBJ2-7, with 7 bases identical to TRBD1. CDR1 LGHNA and CDR2 YSLEER come from the germline V gene. CDR3 length equals 17 residues. Unmatched junction bases numbered 16, after V lost 3 bases and J lost 5 bases. The CDR3 spells CASSQDPAGRGSHEQYF. The CDR3 DNA is TGCGCCAGCAGCCAGGATCCCGCGGGCAGGGGGTCTCACGAGCAGTACTTC.

This clonotype showed up many times. The V and J genes are TRBV3-1 and TRBJ2-5; TRBD1 might be the D (5 bases). V dropped 2 bases and J dropped 3 bases, with 10 bases sitting between them. Germline V gene data show CDR1 as LGHDT and CDR2 as YNNKEL (reference sequence). This CDR3 contains 14 residues. The DNA for the CDR3 is TGTGCCAGCAGCCAACAGGGATGGGAAGAGACCCAGTACTTC. Protein product: CASSQQGWEETQYF.

In regard to this clonotype: A much larger clone lies one base from this, so it may be a read error. The chain joins TRBV20-1 to TRBJ1-5; a weak D match, TRBD1 (5 bases). CDR1 and CDR2 from the germline V gene are DFQATT and SNEGSKA (reference sequence). V lost 6 bases and J lost 3, with 12 bases in between. The length of the CDR3 is 13 residues. The CDR3 region has the DNA TGCAGTGCCGCCGGGGCACTCAATCAGCCCCAGCATTTT. Its translation is CSAAGALNQPQHF.

The gene calls are TRBV5-4 and TRBJ1-5, with 7 bases matching TRBD1. CDR1 is SGHNT and CDR2 is YYREEE in the germline V gene (reference sequence). This CDR3 is 15 amino acids long. V lost 4 bases, J lost 0 bases, and 4 bases stayed unmatched. CDR3 sequence (DNA): TGTGCCAGCAGCCAGGGGGGGGTTAGCAATCAGCCCCAGCATTTT. Its protein product is CASSQGGVSNQPQHF.

The table lists this clonotype with a few counts. Just one base apart from a much larger clone, this may be a read error. The rearrangement joins TRBV15 to TRBJ2-4; D gene unclear. Germline CDR1 is LNHNV and CDR2 is YYDKDF (reference sequence). The CDR3 is 15 amino acids. The CDR3, as DNA: TGTGCCGCCAGCAGAGATCAAGGCATACGGGACATTCAGTACTTC. It translates to CAASRDQGIRDIQYF. The full variable domain, completed using reference TRBV15 and TRBJ2-4, is DAMVIQNPRYQVTQFGKPVTLSCSQTLNHNVMYWYQQKSSQAPKLLFHYYDKDFNNEADTPDNFQSRRPNTSFCFLDIRSPGLGDTAMYLCAASRDQGIRDIQYFGAGTRLSVL.

There are a few counts of this clonotype. The CDR3 region is CASSLPGREVGTDTQYF. The CDR3 DNA follows: TGTGCCAGCAGCCTCCCCGGTCGGGAGGTAGGCACAGATACGCAGTATTTT. V and J are TRBV11-2 and TRBJ2-3; TRBD2 matches at 7 bases. The length of the CDR3 is 17 residues. Germline lookup yields CDR1 SGHAT and CDR2 FQNNGV. The V gene end was trimmed by 5 bases and the J gene end by 1 base; junction bases not matched to a gene: 12. The variable domain in full, completed from reference TRBV11-2 and TRBJ2-3, reads EAGVAQSPRYKIIEKRQSVAFWCNPISGHATLYWYQQILGQGPKLLIQFQNNGVVDDSQLPKDRFSAERLKGVDSTLKIQPAKLEDSAVYLCASSLPGREVGTDTQYFGPGTRLTVL.

The sample holds many counts of this clonotype. The V gene is TRBV3-1, the J gene TRBJ1-2; D gene unclear. V lost 3 bases and J 2 bases, leaving 7 bases between the germline ends. The germline V gene has CDR1 LGHDT and CDR2 YNNKEL (reference sequence). CDR3 size: 13 residues. Here the CDR3 reads CASSQLENYGYTF. CDR3 DNA: TGTGCCAGCAGCCAGTTGGAGAACTATGGCTACACCTTC.

The table lists this clonotype with many counts. The chain combines TRBV7-2 with TRBJ1-5; D remains unclear. V was shortened by 1 base and J by 2 bases, with 9 bases between the two germline ends. This CDR3 comprises 15 residues. Germline V CDR1 and CDR2: SGHTA, FQGNSA. The DNA for the CDR3 is TGTGCCAGCAGCTTAGAGACGGCGCGCAATCAGCCCCAGCATTTT. It encodes CASSLETARNQPQHF.

This clonotype was detected only a few times. The chain recombines TRBV5-5 with TRBJ2-2; 8 nucleotides align to TRBD2. CDR1 and CDR2 from the germline V gene are SGHKS and YYEKEE (reference sequence). This CDR3 is 15 amino acids long. V was pared by 4 bases and J by 2 bases, with 4 bases of the junction left unmatched. CDR3 DNA: TGTGCCAGCAGCCTACGGGAGGGAAACACCGGGGAGCTGTTTTTT. Its translation: CASSLREGNTGELFF. Full variable domain (rest looked up from reference TRBV5-5 and TRBJ2-2): DAGVTQSPTHLIKTRGQQVTLRCSPISGHKSVSWYQQVLGQGPQFIFQYYEKEERGRGNFPDRFSARQFPNYSSELNVNALLLGDSALYLCASSLREGNTGELFFGEGSRLTVL.

This chain links TRBV7-9 with TRBJ2-3; D possibly corresponds to TRBD2 (6 bases). This CDR3 is built from 16 residues. Trimming took 1 base from V and 4 from J, leaving 15 bases between them. CDR1 is SEHNR and CDR2 is FQNEAQ in the germline V gene (reference sequence). CDR3 nucleotide sequence: TGTGCCAGCAGCTTAGGGAGGGTAGCCGGAGCAGATACGCAGTATTTT. This codes for CASSLGRVAGADTQYF.

On this clonotype: This may be a read error: a much more frequent sequence differs by one nucleotide. The CDR3 sequence: CAISRRGWQVNYGYTF. CDR3 sequence (DNA): TGTGCCATCAGTCGCCGAGGATGGCAAGTTAACTATGGCTACACCTTC. The V call is TRBV10-3, the J call TRBJ1-2, with D uncertain. CDR1 ENHRY and CDR2 SYGVKD come from the germline V gene. Between the trimmed V and J ends, which lost 5 bases and 1 base, there was a span of 17 bases. CDR3 size: 16 residues.

V is TRBV9 and J is TRBJ2-3; TRBD2 matches 11 bases. CDR1 and CDR2 (germline): SGDLS, YYNGEE. V lost 4 bases to trimming and J lost 4 bases; unmatched junction nucleotides: 8. The CDR3 is made up of 16 amino acids. The CDR3 loop is CASSPDTSGRADTQYF. CDR3 nucleotide sequence: TGTGCCAGCAGCCCCGATACTAGCGGGAGAGCAGATACGCAGTATTTT.

This clonotype came up many times. V is TRBV6-6 and J is TRBJ2-5; D may be TRBD1 (6 bases). V lost 2 bases, J lost 1 base, and 11 bases lay in between. The germline CDR1 and CDR2 sequences are MNHNY and SVGAGI (reference sequence). This CDR3 is 15 amino acids long. The CDR3: CASSYGRGSQETQYF. CDR3 DNA sequence: TGTGCCAGCAGTTACGGCAGGGGTTCCCAAGAGACCCAGTACTTC.

In its sample, this clonotype was seen many times. The chain carries TRBV19 and TRBJ1-3; perhaps TRBD1 as D (6 bases). The CDR3 is 15 residues long. Germline values: CDR1 LNHDA, CDR2 SQIVND (reference sequence). Trimming took 7 bases from V and 4 from J, leaving 17 bases between them. The CDR3 nucleotides are TGTGCCAGTATCCCAGGGGAGGCGGCAGGAAACACCATATATTTT. It specifies CASIPGEAAGNTIYF.